The present T cell receptor beta chain was sequenced within a study of tumor-infiltrating lymphocytes in primary liver carcinoma. TCR beta cDNA was made from approximately 540 ng total RNA with a constant-region primer. Slightly modified ARM-PCR with three nested multiplex PCR rounds yielded TCR beta libraries. The first two PCR rounds used TRBV1-TRBV30 forward primers with a C-beta reverse primer, nine to ten cycles each. TCRdb recomputed calls from the multiplex PCR reads with MiXCR, one row per CDR3 protein. The profile shows around 56,000 distinct CDR3 sequences, about two thirds of them singletons. V lost 1 base to trimming and J lost 12 bases, with 16 bases between them. Germline lookup yields CDR1 SGHDN and CDR2 FVKESK. There are 14 residues in the CDR3. This clonotype was seen at least ten times. The study co-extracted DNA and RNA from around 20-30 mg of unsorted bulk tissue.

The chain employs TRBV14 and TRBJ2-1; D possibly uses TRBD1 or TRBD2 (5 bases each). This receptor was obtained from a man in his forties with primary liver carcinoma and hepatitis B virus infection. The sample comprised liver tumor tissue from sampling region 2. As to subset: tumor region T2, inferior pole. The CDR3 protein is CASSQGRASRGQFF. The CDR3 DNA follows: TGTGCCAGCAGCCAAGGAAGGGCGTCGAGGGGGCAGTTCTTC.